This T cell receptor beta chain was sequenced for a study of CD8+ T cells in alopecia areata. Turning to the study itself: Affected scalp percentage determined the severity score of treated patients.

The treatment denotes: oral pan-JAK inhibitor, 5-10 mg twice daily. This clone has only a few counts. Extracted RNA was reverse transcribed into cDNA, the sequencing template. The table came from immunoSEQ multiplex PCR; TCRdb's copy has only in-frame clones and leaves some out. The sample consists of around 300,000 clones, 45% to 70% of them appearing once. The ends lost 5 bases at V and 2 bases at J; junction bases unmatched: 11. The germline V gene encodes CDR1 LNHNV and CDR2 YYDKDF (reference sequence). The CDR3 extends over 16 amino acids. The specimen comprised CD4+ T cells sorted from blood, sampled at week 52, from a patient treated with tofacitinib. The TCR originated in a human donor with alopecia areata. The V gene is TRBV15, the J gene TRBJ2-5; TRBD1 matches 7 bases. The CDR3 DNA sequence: TGTGCCACCAGCGATCGGAAGACAGGGCCTCAAGAGACCCAGTACTTC. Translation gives CATSDRKTGPQETQYF. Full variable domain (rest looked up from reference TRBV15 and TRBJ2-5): DAMVIQNPRYQVTQFGKPVTLSCSQTLNHNVMYWYQQKSSQAPKLLFHYYDKDFNNEADTPDNFQSRRPNTSFCFLDIRSPGLGDTAMYLCATSDRKTGPQETQYFGPGTRLLVL.